This T cell receptor (beta chain) was identified in a study of T cell responses to AZD1222 COVID-19 vaccine. The CDR3 runs 13 residues. The V gene lost 1 base and the J gene lost 8 bases, with 11 bases spanning the gap. Germline CDR1 MNHNS, CDR2 SASEGT. Produced via immunoSEQ multiplex PCR; TCRdb's table is partial and in-frame only. The sample lists 200,000 or so clones, about 90% occurring once. Comments on this clone: Its target is unknown.

Study results and limitations: Receipt of two AZD1222 doses was followed by a rise in Spike-specific TCR breadth and depth. Baseline testing showed seropositivity in only a handful of AZD1222 recipients. Close to half of spike-specific TCRs reportedly recognize unmutated variant regions. The CD4 TCRs associated with vaccination extended across spike and predominated at 160-218 and 743-854.

The origin of this receptor is an adult in good health. This specimen consisted of peripheral blood, obtained on day 0 of MenACWY control vaccination. This rearrangement joins TRBV6-1 to TRBJ1-2; D not certain. The CDR3: CASSEVGVGGYTF. The CDR3 DNA is TGTGCCAGCAGTGAAGTCGGGGTGGGGGGCTACACCTTC.